The 17 T cell receptor beta chains given below trace back to one sample, sequenced in a study of T cells in Graves' hyperthyroidism and ophthalmopathy. Amplified TCR beta CDR3 regions derived from RNA transcripts. The study used the HTBI primer set for a first-round RT-PCR of the TCR CDR3. One entry per CDR3 protein results from TCRdb running MiXCR on the multiplex PCR reads. This sample has 700,000 or so distinct CDR3 sequences, with around 15% found just once. The specimen sequenced was blood. The origin of the receptors is a man aged 18 to 30 with Graves' hyperthyroidism.

The rearrangement uses TRBV19 and TRBJ1-3, with TRBD1 as a possible D gene (6 bases). Germline V gives CDR1 LNHDA, CDR2 SQIVND (reference sequence). V was clipped by 6 bases and J by 0 bases, with 12 bases between them. CDR3 length: 15 residues. The CDR3 DNA follows: TGTGCCAGTAGGGCCGGGGACACCTCTGGAAACACCATATATTTT. Residues: CASRAGDTSGNTIYF.

There are many counts of this clonotype. The chain links TRBV6-1 to TRBJ2-1; the match to TRBD2 covers 13 bases. V lost 6 bases, J lost 5 bases, and 10 bases stayed unmatched. The CDR3 totals 17 residues. Germline loops: CDR1 MNHNS, CDR2 SASEGT. The CDR3 coding sequence is TGTGCCAGCAGCCACAACCCCGGGACTAGCGGGGACAATGAGCAGTTCTTC. Protein sequence: CASSHNPGTSGDNEQFF.

This clonotype has more than one count but fewer than ten. This rearrangement joins TRBV15 to TRBJ2-7; 9 nucleotides match TRBD1. This CDR3 is built from 14 residues. V shed 5 bases, J shed 4 bases, and the junction held 6 bases outside the gene matches. The germline CDR1 and CDR2 sequences are LNHNV and YYDKDF (reference sequence). CDR3 residues: CATSVGDRVYEQYF. DNA of the CDR3: TGTGCCACCAGCGTAGGGGACAGGGTGTACGAGCAGTACTTC.

This clonotype was recorded a few times. The J gene is TRBJ1-3, the V gene TRBV2; D remains ambiguous. The V end lost 6 bases, the J end lost 4 bases, and 7 bases lay between the germline ends. CDR1 is SNHLY and CDR2 is FYNNEI in the germline V gene. This CDR3 has 12 amino acids. Here the CDR3 DNA reads TGTGCCAGCAGGGCCTTGGGAAACACCATATATTTT. As protein: CASRALGNTIYF.

This clonotype was seen repeatedly, ten times or more. Written as DNA, the CDR3 is TGTGCTAGTGGTTCCGCCCAGGTCACTGAAGCTTTCTTT. This translates into CASGSAQVTEAFF. This chain connects TRBV12-5 to TRBJ1-1; D gene ambiguous. V dropped 4 bases and J dropped 4 bases, with 10 bases sitting between them. CDR1 and CDR2 (germline): LGHNT, FRNRAP. The CDR3 is made up of 13 amino acids.

The chain is built from TRBV11-2 and TRBJ2-1; no definite D call. The CDR3 has 14 residues. Germline V gene data show CDR1 as SGHAT and CDR2 as FQNNGV. V lost 6 bases and J 6 bases, leaving 15 bases between the germline ends. In DNA form, the CDR3 reads TGTGCCAGCAGGGCCGGGCTGTCGGTCAATGAGCAGTTCTTC. Protein sequence: CASRAGLSVNEQFF.

This clonotype came up many times. This chain joins TRBV29-1 and TRBJ2-7, with D possibly TRBD1 on 6 matching bases. The V end lost 4 bases, the J end lost 2 bases, and 9 bases lay between the germline ends. In germline, CDR1 is SQVTM, CDR2 ANQGSEA. CDR3 length: 12 residues. CDR3 sequence reads: CSVARGTYEQYF. The CDR3 coding sequence is TGCAGCGTTGCCAGGGGAACCTACGAGCAGTACTTC.

The table lists this clonotype with many counts. The V gene is TRBV30, the J gene TRBJ2-1; D unresolved. The CDR3 runs 12 residues. Germline V gene sequence: CDR1 GTSNPN, CDR2 SVGIG (reference sequence). Trimming removed 3 bases at V and 4 bases at J, with 7 bases between. The CDR3 reads CAWRLLYNEQFF. The DNA for the CDR3 is TGTGCCTGGAGACTACTTTACAATGAGCAGTTCTTC.

This clonotype was detected many times. The chain links TRBV28 to TRBJ2-7; 10 positions agree with TRBD1. CDR1 is MDHEN and CDR2 is SYDVKM in the germline V gene. There are 15 residues in the CDR3. V gave up 7 bases and J gave up 4 bases; unmatched junction bases: 10. The CDR3 nucleotides read TGTGCCAGCACCGCGGACAGGGGGATTATGTACGAGCAGTACTTC. Its translation is CASTADRGIMYEQYF.

This chain connects TRBV7-2 to TRBJ2-5; a weak D match, TRBD2 (5 bases). The CDR3 is 14 amino acids. The V gene's germline CDR1 is SGHTA and CDR2 FQGNSA. V shed 1 base and J shed 2 bases, with 8 bases lying between them. The CDR3 reads CASSLEDSQETQYF. CDR3 bases: TGTGCCAGCAGCTTAGAGGACTCTCAAGAGACCCAGTACTTC.

At least ten counts were recorded for this clonotype. The chain recombines TRBV18 with TRBJ2-7, with 10 bases that match TRBD1. With V trimmed by 3 bases and J by 5 bases, 4 bases remained unmatched. CDR3 length equals 14 residues. CDR1 and CDR2 from the germline V gene are KGHSH and LQKENI. As DNA, the CDR3 is TGTGCCAGCTCACCGCGACAGGGGGCCGACGAGCAGTACTTC. Translation: CASSPRQGADEQYF.

The chain is built from TRBV20-1 and TRBJ2-1; a weak D match, TRBD2 (5 bases). The CDR3 contains 17 residues. V was shortened by 3 bases and J by 3 bases, with 21 bases between the two germline ends. The germline V gene has CDR1 DFQATT and CDR2 SNEGSKA (reference sequence). This CDR3 is CSASPPPARRYYNEQFF. DNA of the CDR3: TGCAGTGCTAGTCCTCCCCCGGCGCGGAGGTACTACAATGAGCAGTTCTTC.

As concerns this clonotype: This may arise from a read error, as a much more abundant clone is one base away. The chain uses TRBV2 and TRBJ2-3; D not certain. The V and J ends lost 6 bases and 2 bases respectively, with 6 bases between them. Germline V CDR1 and CDR2: SNHLY, FYNNEI. The CDR3 is 12 residues long. CDR3 region: CASSDDTDTQYF. CDR3 nucleotide sequence: TGTGCCAGCAGCGATGACACAGATACGCAGTATTTT.

This clonotype was picked up many times. The genes are TRBV28 and TRBJ1-1; D unresolved. The length of the CDR3 is 12 residues. Germline V CDR1 and CDR2: MDHEN, SYDVKM. Between the trimmed V and J ends, which lost 3 bases and 3 bases, there was a span of 5 bases. The CDR3 loop is CASSFRDTEAFF. CDR3 DNA: TGTGCCAGCAGTTTTCGGGACACTGAAGCTTTCTTT.

As concerns this clonotype: It is likely a read error, because the conserved phenylalanine at the end of the CDR3 is missing. This chain connects TRBV18 to TRBJ2-7; TRBD1 might be the D (6 bases). This CDR3 has 14 residues. Trimming removed 6 bases at V and 0 bases at J, with 12 bases between. Germline V lookup: CDR1 KGHSH, CDR2 LQKENI. CDR3 sequence (DNA): TGTGCCAGCTCGCCGGGACAATCCTCCTACGAGCAGTACCTC. Residues: CASSPGQSSYEQYL.

The chain links TRBV19 to TRBJ2-4; D remains ambiguous. The length of the CDR3 is 15 residues. The V end lost 2 bases, the J end lost 1 base, and 9 bases lay between the germline ends. Germline lookup yields CDR1 LNHDA and CDR2 SQIVND (reference sequence). The CDR3 DNA follows: TGTGCCAGTAGTATAAAGAAACTGGCCAAAAACATTCAGTACTTC. Protein sequence: CASSIKKLAKNIQYF.

This clonotype came up many times. The chain recombines TRBV15 with TRBJ1-4, with D perhaps TRBD1 (5 bases). CDR1 LNHNV and CDR2 YYDKDF come from the germline V gene (reference sequence). This CDR3 has 14 amino acids. The germline V and J ends were trimmed by 0 bases and 10 bases, with 12 bases remaining between them. CDR3 amino acids: CATSREQGTRKLFF. The CDR3 nucleotides read TGTGCCACCAGCAGAGAACAAGGGACGCGAAAACTGTTTTTT.